This T cell receptor (beta chain) was captured by sequencing in a study of cytomegalovirus exposure and HLA in healthy donors. Profiling relied on immunoSEQ multiplex PCR, and the TCRdb table lists in-frame clones only, not all of them. This table has roughly 70,000 clones, approximately 80% appearing once. This TCR was sampled from a man aged 30-40 years in good health and CMV-seronegative. Sequencing was carried out using PBMCs.

The CDR3 DNA is TGTGCCAGCAGTGAAGGTACCAGGGGGTGGCCCAAAAACATTCAGTACTTC. It is translated as CASSEGTRGWPKNIQYF. The genes are TRBV6-1 and TRBJ2-4; TRBD1 agrees at 7 bases. Germline V gene data show CDR1 as MNHNS and CDR2 as SASEGT. This CDR3 contains 17 residues. J gave up 2 bases and V 1 base, and 8 bases lay outside the gene matches.